The sequence of this T cell receptor (beta chain) was determined in a study of blood T cell repertoires in COVID-19. Germline V gene lookup returns CDR1 SNHLY and CDR2 FYNNEI. The CDR3 contains 19 residues. Trimming took 6 bases from V and 0 from J; bases not matched to a gene: 9. This table comes from immunoSEQ multiplex PCR, and its TCRdb copy is limited to in-frame clones, with some not included. In the table there are under 60,000 clones, approximately 88% of which are singletons. This chain joins TRBV2 and TRBJ1-6; 12 bases are shared with TRBD1. The material sequenced was peripheral blood. The sequence derives from a man between 65 and 85 years old with acute or convalescent COVID-19. The CDR3 bases are TGTGCCAGCAGCTTGGGGGACAGGGGGCGCGACTCCTATAATTCACCCCTCCACTTT. It codes for CASSLGDRGRDSYNSPLHF.